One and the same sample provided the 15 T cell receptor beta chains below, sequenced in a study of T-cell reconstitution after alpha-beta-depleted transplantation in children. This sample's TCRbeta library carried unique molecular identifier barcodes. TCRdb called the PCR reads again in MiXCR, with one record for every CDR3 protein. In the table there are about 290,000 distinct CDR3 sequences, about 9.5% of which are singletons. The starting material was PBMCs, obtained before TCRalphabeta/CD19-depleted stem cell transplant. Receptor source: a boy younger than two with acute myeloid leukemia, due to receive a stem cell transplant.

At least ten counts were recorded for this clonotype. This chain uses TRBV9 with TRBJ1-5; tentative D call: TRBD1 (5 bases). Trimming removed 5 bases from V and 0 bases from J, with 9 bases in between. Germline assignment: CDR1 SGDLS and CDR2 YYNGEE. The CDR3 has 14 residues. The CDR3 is CASSTGTSNQPQHF. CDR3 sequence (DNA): TGTGCCAGCAGTACCGGGACTAGCAATCAGCCCCAGCATTTT.

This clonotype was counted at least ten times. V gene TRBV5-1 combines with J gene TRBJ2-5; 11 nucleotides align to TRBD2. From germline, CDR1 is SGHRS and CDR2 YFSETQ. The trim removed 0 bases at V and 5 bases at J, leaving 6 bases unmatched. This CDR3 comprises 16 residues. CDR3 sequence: CASSLVSSGRLETQYF. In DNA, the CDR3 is TGCGCCAGCAGCTTGGTTTCTAGCGGGAGGTTGGAGACCCAGTACTTC. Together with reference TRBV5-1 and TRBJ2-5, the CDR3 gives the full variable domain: KAGVTQTPRYLIKTRGQQVTLSCSPISGHRSVSWYQQTPGQGLQFLFEYFSETQRNKGNFPGRFSGRQFSNSRSEMNVSTLELGDSALYLCASSLVSSGRLETQYFGPGTRLLVL.

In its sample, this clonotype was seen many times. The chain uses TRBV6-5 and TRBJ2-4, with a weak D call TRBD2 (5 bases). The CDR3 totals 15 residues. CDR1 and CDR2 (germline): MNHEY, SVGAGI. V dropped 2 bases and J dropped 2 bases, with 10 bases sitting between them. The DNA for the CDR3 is TGTGCCAGCAGTTACGATAGAGGGACCAAAAACATTCAGTACTTC. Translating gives CASSYDRGTKNIQYF.

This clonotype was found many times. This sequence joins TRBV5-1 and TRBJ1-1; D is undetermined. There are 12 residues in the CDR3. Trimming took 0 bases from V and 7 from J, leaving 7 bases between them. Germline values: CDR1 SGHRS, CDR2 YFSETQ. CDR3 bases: TGCGCCAGCAGCTTGGAAGGGAATGAAGCTTTCTTT. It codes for CASSLEGNEAFF. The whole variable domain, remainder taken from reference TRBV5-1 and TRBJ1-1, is KAGVTQTPRYLIKTRGQQVTLSCSPISGHRSVSWYQQTPGQGLQFLFEYFSETQRNKGNFPGRFSGRQFSNSRSEMNVSTLELGDSALYLCASSLEGNEAFFGQGTRLTVV.

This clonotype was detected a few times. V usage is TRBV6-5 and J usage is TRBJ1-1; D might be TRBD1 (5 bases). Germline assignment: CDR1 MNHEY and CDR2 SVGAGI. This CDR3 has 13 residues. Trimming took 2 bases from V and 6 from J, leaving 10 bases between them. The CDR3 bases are TGTGCCAGCAGTTACATCAGGGTTTCTGAAGCTTTCTTT. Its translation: CASSYIRVSEAFF.

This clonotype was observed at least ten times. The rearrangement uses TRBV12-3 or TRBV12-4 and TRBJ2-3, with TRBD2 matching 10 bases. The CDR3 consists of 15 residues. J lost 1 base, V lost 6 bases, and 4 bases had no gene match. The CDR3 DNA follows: TGTGCCAGCAGGGTAACTAGCGGGGGCACAGATACGCAGTATTTT. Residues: CASRVTSGGTDTQYF.

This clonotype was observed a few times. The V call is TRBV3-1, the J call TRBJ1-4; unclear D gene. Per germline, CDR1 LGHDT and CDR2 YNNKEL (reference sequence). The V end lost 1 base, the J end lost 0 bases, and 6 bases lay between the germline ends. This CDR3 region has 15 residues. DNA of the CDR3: TGTGCCAGCAGCCAAGGACAAACAACTAATGAAAAACTGTTTTTT. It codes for CASSQGQTTNEKLFF.

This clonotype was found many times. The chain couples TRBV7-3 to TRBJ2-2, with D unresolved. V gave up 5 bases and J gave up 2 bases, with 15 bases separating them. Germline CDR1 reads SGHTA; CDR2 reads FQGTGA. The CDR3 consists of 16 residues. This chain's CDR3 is CASSPRAGLNTGELFF. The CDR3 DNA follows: TGTGCCAGCAGCCCTCGAGCAGGCTTAAACACCGGGGAGCTGTTTTTT.

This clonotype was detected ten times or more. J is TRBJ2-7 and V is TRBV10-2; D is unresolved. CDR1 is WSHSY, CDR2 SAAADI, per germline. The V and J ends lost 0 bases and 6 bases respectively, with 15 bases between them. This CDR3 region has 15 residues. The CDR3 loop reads CASSESRTELAEQYF. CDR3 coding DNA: TGCGCCAGCAGTGAGTCCAGAACTGAGCTCGCCGAGCAGTACTTC.

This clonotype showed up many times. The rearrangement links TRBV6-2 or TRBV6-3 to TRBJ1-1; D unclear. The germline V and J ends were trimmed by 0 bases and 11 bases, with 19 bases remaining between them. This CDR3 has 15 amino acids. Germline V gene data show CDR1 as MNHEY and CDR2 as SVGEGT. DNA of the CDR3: TGTGCCAGCAGTTACTCGATGGTGGTAAAACCGGGGGCTTTCTTT. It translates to CASSYSMVVKPGAFF.

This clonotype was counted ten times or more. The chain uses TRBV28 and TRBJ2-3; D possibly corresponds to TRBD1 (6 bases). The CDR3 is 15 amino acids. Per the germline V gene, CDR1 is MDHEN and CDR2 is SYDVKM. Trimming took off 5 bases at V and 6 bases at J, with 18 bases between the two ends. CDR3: CASSHGQLDRDTQYF. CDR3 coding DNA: TGTGCCAGCAGTCACGGACAGCTAGATCGGGATACGCAGTATTTT.

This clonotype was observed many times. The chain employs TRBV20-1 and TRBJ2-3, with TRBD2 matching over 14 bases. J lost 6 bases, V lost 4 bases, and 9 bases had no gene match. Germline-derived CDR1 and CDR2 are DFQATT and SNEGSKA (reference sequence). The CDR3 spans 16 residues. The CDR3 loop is CSATGTSGGSVDTQYF. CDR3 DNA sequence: TGCAGTGCTACTGGGACTAGCGGGGGCTCCGTGGATACGCAGTATTTT.

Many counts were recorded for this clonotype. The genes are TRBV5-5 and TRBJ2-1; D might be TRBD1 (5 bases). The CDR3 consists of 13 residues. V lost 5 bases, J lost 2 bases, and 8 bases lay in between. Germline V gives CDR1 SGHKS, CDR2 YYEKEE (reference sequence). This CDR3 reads CASRPTAYNEQFF. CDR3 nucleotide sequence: TGTGCCAGCAGGCCGACAGCCTACAATGAGCAGTTCTTC.

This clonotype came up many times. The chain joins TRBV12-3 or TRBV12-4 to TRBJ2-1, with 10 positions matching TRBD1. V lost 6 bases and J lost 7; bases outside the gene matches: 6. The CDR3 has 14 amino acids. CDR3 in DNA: TGTGCCAGCAGCGGGACAGGGGCTTTGAATGAGCAGTTCTTC. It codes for CASSGTGALNEQFF.

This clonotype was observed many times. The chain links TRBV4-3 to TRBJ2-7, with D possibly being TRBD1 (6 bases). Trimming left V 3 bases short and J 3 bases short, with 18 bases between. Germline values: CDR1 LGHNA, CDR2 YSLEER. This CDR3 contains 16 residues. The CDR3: CASSQTAVQGFYEQYF. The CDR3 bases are TGCGCCAGCAGCCAGACGGCCGTACAGGGATTCTACGAGCAGTACTTC.